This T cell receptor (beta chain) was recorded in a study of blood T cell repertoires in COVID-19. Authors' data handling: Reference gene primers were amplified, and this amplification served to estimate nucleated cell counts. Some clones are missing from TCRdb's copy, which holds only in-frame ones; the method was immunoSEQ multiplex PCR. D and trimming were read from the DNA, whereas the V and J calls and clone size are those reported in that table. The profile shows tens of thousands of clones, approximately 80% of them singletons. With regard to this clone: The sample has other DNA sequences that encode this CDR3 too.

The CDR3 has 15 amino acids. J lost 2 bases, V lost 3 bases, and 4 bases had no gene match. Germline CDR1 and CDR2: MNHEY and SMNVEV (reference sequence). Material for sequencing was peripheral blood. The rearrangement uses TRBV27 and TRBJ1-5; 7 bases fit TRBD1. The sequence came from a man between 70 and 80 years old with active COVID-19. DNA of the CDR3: TGTGCCAGCAGTTTGTACAGGGGCGGCAATCAGCCCCAGCATTTT. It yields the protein CASSLYRGGNQPQHF.